What follows are 2 T cell receptor beta chains derived from one specimen sequenced in a study of blood T cell repertoires in COVID-19. Data came from immunoSEQ multiplex PCR; TCRdb stores just in-frame clones and leaves some out. The table has around 200,000 clones, 83% seen once; the top ten hold under 3%. Sequencing was done on a sample of peripheral blood. Every receptor here comes from a man between 45 and 60 years old with active or convalescent COVID-19.

The V gene is TRBV7-9, the J gene TRBJ1-1; 7 nucleotides agree with TRBD1. With 4 bases clipped from V and 10 bases from J, the junction kept 6 bases outside the gene matches. The CDR3 covers 12 residues. Germline CDR1 and CDR2: SEHNR and FQNEAQ (reference sequence). CDR3 protein: CASSYPTGLAFF. CDR3 in DNA: TGTGCCAGCAGCTACCCGACAGGGTTAGCTTTCTTT.

J is TRBJ2-7 and V is TRBV4-1; 7 nucleotides match TRBD1. Germline loops: CDR1 MGHRA, CDR2 YSYEKL. Trimming at V came to 0 bases and at J to 4 bases, leaving 9 bases not matched to a gene. This CDR3 is 16 amino acids long. CDR3: CASSQDYRQGLYEQYF. The CDR3 nucleotides read TGCGCCAGCAGCCAAGATTACCGACAGGGCCTTTACGAGCAGTACTTC.